Listed below are T cell receptor beta chains from one sample, sequenced in a study of cytomegalovirus exposure and HLA in healthy donors. Sequencing was performed with immunoSEQ multiplex PCR; in TCRdb, only in-frame clones are kept and a portion is missing. The sample contains 100,000 to 150,000 clones, 77% of which appear only once. The specimen sequenced was PBMCs. These receptor sequences come from a male donor in good health and CMV-seropositive. Each CDR3 is given without its conserved first and last residue. Clone size appears in some rows only: once, few, many, or a class for an expanded clone.

J,V,size,CDR3
TRBJ2-7,TRBV15,.,ATSRGQGHEQY
TRBJ1-5,TRBV4-1,.,ASSQAALSNQPQH
TRBJ1-1,TRBV5-6,.,ASSLRGGNTEAF
TRBJ1-5,TRBV28,.,ASSLFGSGNQPQH
TRBJ2-7,TRBV7-2,.,ASSQRQHYEQY
TRBJ2-7,TRBV2,.,ASSATTRAYEQY
TRBJ1-5,TRBV19,.,ASSIRQLDQPQH
TRBJ2-3,TRBV7-2,few,ASSLVTWRTSKADTQY
TRBJ2-1,TRBV7-2,.,ASSGGGLAGYNEQF
TRBJ2-7,TRBV28,.,ASSFSTGGEQY
TRBJ1-4,TRBV7-2,.,ASSLPGGFEKLF
TRBJ2-6,TRBV5-1,.,ASSQYNSGANVLT
TRBJ2-5,TRBV6-6,.,ASSYGTSHKY
TRBJ1-5,TRBV27,.,ASSPPGQPQH
TRBJ1-2,TRBV6-1,once,ASSEGRKNYGYT
TRBJ1-1,TRBV28,once,ASSSPGENTEAF
TRBJ2-7,TRBV6-1,once,ASTRDTIGEQY
TRBJ1-2,TRBV5-6,.,ASNFIGGYGYT
TRBJ2-2,TRBV13,.,ASSLGLMAGELF
TRBJ1-2,TRBV19,.,ASSPGQGYGYT
TRBJ2-3,TRBV5-1,.,ASSRLAGDTSTQY
TRBJ2-3,TRBV5-5,.,ASSLGGTDTQY
TRBJ2-7,TRBV2,few,ASSELRRSSYEQY
TRBJ1-4,TRBV2,.,ASTFTGEKLF
.,TRBV10-3,.,AISADRGRSYEQY
TRBJ1-2,TRBV6-1,.,ASSVKQGSSGYT
TRBJ2-7,TRBV5-1,.,ASSWYLAGSSYEQY
TRBJ2-7,TRBV2,few,ASSNGTTYEQY
TRBJ2-7,TRBV5-1,.,ASSPRDRAGEQY
TRBJ2-7,TRBV5-1,.,ASSASSYEQY
TRBJ2-1,TRBV30,.,ATLATGLAGQF
TRBJ2-2,TRBV4-1,few,ASSPNTGELF
TRBJ2-5,TRBV7-7,few,ASEAAGEETQY
TRBJ1-1,TRBV20-1,few,SATKNTEAF